Following are 10 T cell receptor beta chains from one sample sequenced in a study of immune evolution from preneoplasia to lung adenocarcinoma. Assay used: immunoSEQ multiplex PCR; TCRdb lists only in-frame clones, some missing. This sample carries 5,000 to 5,500 clones, less than 90% of them seen once, and the ten largest clones take about 3.9%. Material for sequencing was FFPE adjacent normal lung tissue. The source of these receptors is a person between 65 and 80 years old with lung adenocarcinoma.

This rearrangement joins TRBV4-2 to TRBJ1-2; D is uncertain. Trimming took 0 bases from V and 8 from J, leaving 10 bases between them. Germline CDR1 and CDR2: LGHNA and YNFKEQ. This CDR3 contains 13 residues. This CDR3 reads CASSQEGLGGYTF. As DNA, the CDR3 is TGTGCCAGCAGCCAAGAAGGCCTGGGGGGCTACACCTTC.

The V call is TRBV18, the J call TRBJ1-2, with 10 bases that match TRBD1. The CDR3 is 16 amino acids. The germline V gene encodes CDR1 KGHSH and CDR2 LQKENI. With 3 bases clipped from V and 4 bases from J, the junction kept 8 bases outside the gene matches. Here the CDR3 DNA reads TGTGCCAGCTCACCGACCGGGACAGGGGCGGGCTATGGCTACACCTTC. Protein product: CASSPTGTGAGYGYTF.

The rearrangement links TRBV28 to TRBJ2-4; D possibly corresponds to TRBD1 (6 bases). Germline CDR1 and CDR2: MDHEN and SYDVKM. V lost 2 bases to trimming and J lost 8 bases, with 16 bases between them. This CDR3 spans 15 amino acids. CDR3 amino acids: CASSLAGTSSDIQYF. The CDR3, as DNA: TGTGCCAGCAGTTTAGCCGGGACATCCTCCGACATTCAGTACTTC.

This clone came up a few times. The gene calls are TRBV10-1 and TRBJ2-7; D remains ambiguous. V was clipped by 6 bases and J by 1 base, with 10 bases between them. This CDR3 has 13 amino acids. Germline V gene lookup returns CDR1 WNHNN and CDR2 SYGVQD (reference sequence). The CDR3 sequence is CASSLDLSYEQYF. CDR3 DNA sequence: TGCGCCAGCAGCCTGGACCTTTCCTACGAGCAGTACTTC.

V gene TRBV5-1 combines with J gene TRBJ1-5, with a weak D call TRBD1 (6 bases). This CDR3 contains 14 residues. Deletions cut 0 bases from V and 3 bases from J, with 7 bases between. Germline-derived CDR1 and CDR2 are SGHRS and YFSETQ. CDR3 loop: CASSLAGANQPQHF. The CDR3 DNA reads as TGCGCCAGCAGCTTGGCAGGGGCCAATCAGCCCCAGCATTTT.

The CDR3 loop is CASSQVSTGELFF. Here the CDR3 DNA reads TGCGCCAGCAGCCAAGTGAGCACCGGGGAGCTGTTTTTT. The gene calls are TRBV4-1 and TRBJ2-2, with unresolved D. Germline V gene data show CDR1 as MGHRA and CDR2 as YSYEKL. V was clipped by 1 base and J by 4 bases, with 4 bases between them. CDR3 size: 13 residues.

The rearrangement joins TRBV28 to TRBJ1-5, with D uncertain. The V end lost 6 bases, the J end lost 11 bases, and 17 bases lay between the germline ends. The CDR3 length is 13 residues. Looked up from germline, CDR1 is MDHEN and CDR2 is SYDVKM. Written as DNA, the CDR3 is TGTGCCAGCAGATTTGATCAGGCTCGGTCCCAGCATTTT. This codes for CASRFDQARSQHF.

The genes are TRBV18 and TRBJ1-4, with D hard to call. The ends were cut back, 6 bases at V and 3 bases at J, with 8 bases in the middle. CDR1 is KGHSH and CDR2 is LQKENI in the germline V gene. The length of the CDR3 is 13 residues. The CDR3 DNA is TGTGCCAGCTCGCTGACATCTAATGAAAAACTGTTTTTT. Its translation is CASSLTSNEKLFF.

The rearrangement links TRBV7-9 to TRBJ2-2, with 9 bases lining up with TRBD2. Germline values: CDR1 SEHNR, CDR2 FQNEAQ (reference sequence). The CDR3 length is 15 residues. Trimming took 3 bases from V and 5 from J; bases not matched to a gene: 4. The DNA of the CDR3 is TGTGCCAGCAGCTTCGGCGGGAGGGGTACCGGGGAGCTGTTTTTT. It encodes CASSFGGRGTGELFF.

The gene calls are TRBV9 and TRBJ2-3; D may correspond to TRBD1 or TRBD2 (5 bases each). The germline V gene has CDR1 SGDLS and CDR2 YYNGEE. V lost 4 bases and J 2 bases, leaving 20 bases between the germline ends. The CDR3 extends over 17 amino acids. The CDR3 sequence: CASSFRPGRDNTDTQYF. The CDR3 nucleotides read TGTGCCAGCAGCTTTCGCCCGGGACGGGATAACACAGATACGCAGTATTTT.